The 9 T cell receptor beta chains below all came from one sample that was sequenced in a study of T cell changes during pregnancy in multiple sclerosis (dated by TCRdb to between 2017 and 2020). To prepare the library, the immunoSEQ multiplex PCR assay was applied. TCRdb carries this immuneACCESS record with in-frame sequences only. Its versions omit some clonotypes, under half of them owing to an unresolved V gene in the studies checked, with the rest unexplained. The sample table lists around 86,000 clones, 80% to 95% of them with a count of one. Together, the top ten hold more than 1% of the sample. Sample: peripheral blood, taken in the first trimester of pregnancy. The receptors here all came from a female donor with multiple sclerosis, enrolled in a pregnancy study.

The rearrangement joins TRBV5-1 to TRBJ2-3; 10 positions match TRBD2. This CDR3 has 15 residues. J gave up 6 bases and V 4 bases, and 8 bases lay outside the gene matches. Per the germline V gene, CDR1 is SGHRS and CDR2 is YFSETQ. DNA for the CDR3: TGCGCCAGCAGCCTCAGCGGGGGGGCCGGGGATACGCAGTATTTT. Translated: CASSLSGGAGDTQYF.

The CDR3 here is CAWDRGPNTEAFF. The CDR3 coding sequence is TGTGCCTGGGACAGGGGGCCGAACACTGAAGCTTTCTTT. This chain uses TRBV30 with TRBJ1-1; 10 nucleotides match TRBD1. The V segment lost 5 bases and the J segment 1 base; nucleotides outside the gene matches: 1. This CDR3 comprises 13 residues. Germline V lookup: CDR1 GTSNPN, CDR2 SVGIG (reference sequence).

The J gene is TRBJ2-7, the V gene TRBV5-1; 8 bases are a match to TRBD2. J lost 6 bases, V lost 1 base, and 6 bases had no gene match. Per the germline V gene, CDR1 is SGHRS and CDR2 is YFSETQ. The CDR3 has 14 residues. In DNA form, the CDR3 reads TGCGCCAGCAGCTTGAGCGCGGGGGGTCTCGAGCAGTACTTC. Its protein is CASSLSAGGLEQYF.

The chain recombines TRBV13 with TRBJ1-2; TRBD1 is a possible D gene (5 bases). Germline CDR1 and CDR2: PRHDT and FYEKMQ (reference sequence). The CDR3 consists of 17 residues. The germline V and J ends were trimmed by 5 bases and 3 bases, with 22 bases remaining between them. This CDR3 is CASSLGGAVEIDYGYTF. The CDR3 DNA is TGTGCCAGCAGCCTGGGAGGGGCGGTAGAGATTGACTATGGCTACACCTTC.

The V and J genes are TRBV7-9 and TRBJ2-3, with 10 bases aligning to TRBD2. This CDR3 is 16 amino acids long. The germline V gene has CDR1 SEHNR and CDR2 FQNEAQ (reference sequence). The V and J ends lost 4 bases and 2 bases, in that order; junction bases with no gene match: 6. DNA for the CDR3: TGTGCCAGCAGCTCGACTAGCGGGTCGCTCACAGATACGCAGTATTTT. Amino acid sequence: CASSSTSGSLTDTQYF.

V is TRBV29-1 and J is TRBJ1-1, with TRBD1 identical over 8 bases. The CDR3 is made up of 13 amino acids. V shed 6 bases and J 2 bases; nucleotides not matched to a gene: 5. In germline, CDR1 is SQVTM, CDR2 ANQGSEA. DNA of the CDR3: TGCAGCGTCCAGACAGGGGCCAACACTGAAGCTTTCTTT. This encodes CSVQTGANTEAFF.

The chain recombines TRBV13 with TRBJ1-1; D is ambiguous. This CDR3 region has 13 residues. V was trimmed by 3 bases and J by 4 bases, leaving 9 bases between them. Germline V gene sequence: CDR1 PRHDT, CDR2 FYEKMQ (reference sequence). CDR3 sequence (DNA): TGTGCCAGCAGCTTCCGTCGCGGCACTGAAGCTTTCTTT. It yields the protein CASSFRRGTEAFF.

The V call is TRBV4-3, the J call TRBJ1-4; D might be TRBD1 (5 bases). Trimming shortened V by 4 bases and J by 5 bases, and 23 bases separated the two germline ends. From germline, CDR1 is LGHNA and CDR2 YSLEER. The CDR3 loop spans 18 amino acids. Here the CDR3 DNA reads TGCGCCAGCAGCCTCGGTTACTTGGTTCAGGGTCGAAATGAAAAACTGTTTTTT. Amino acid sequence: CASSLGYLVQGRNEKLFF.

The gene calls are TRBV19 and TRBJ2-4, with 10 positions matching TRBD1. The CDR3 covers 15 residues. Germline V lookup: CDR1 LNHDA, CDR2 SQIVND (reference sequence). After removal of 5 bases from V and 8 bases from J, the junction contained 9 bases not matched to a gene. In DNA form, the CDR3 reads TGTGCCAGTAGTGCCGCGGACAGGGGGACAGACATTCAGTACTTC. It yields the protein CASSAADRGTDIQYF.